These 17 T cell receptor beta chains share one sample of origin, sequenced in a study of cytomegalovirus exposure and HLA in healthy donors. PCR involved 60 Vbeta and 13 Jbeta primers. Sequencing was performed with immunoSEQ multiplex PCR; in TCRdb, only in-frame clones are kept and a portion is missing. The sample includes about 130,000 clones, around 76% of them seen just once. Input material: PBMCs. These receptors originate from a woman between 50 and 59 years old in good health and CMV-seronegative.

V usage is TRBV4-3 and J usage is TRBJ2-6; TRBD2 is a possible D gene (6 bases). The CDR3 is 19 amino acids. Germline V gene sequence: CDR1 LGHNA, CDR2 YSLEER. V gave up 0 bases and J gave up 1 base, with 16 bases separating them. This CDR3 is CASSQEGRGGGSGANVLTF. The CDR3 region has the DNA TGCGCCAGCAGCCAAGAGGGCCGGGGTGGAGGGTCTGGGGCCAACGTCCTGACTTTC.

This clone occurred a few times. The chain links TRBV6-4 to TRBJ1-1; TRBD1 agrees at 7 bases. Unmatched junction bases numbered 1, after V lost 3 bases and J lost 0 bases. The CDR3 runs 14 residues. The V gene's germline CDR1 is MRHNA and CDR2 SNTAGT. The CDR3 loop reads CASSEQGMNTEAFF. The DNA of the CDR3 is TGTGCCAGCAGTGAACAGGGGATGAACACTGAAGCTTTCTTT.

In DNA form, the CDR3 reads TGTGCCAGCAGTGGCAGGGGTAACTATGGCTACACCTTC. It codes for CASSGRGNYGYTF. V and J are TRBV11-1 and TRBJ1-2, with D tentatively TRBD1 (6 bases). The CDR3 consists of 13 residues. V gave up 6 bases and J gave up 1 base, with 9 bases separating them. Per the germline V gene, CDR1 is SGHAT and CDR2 is FQDESV (reference sequence).

This chain links TRBV7-2 with TRBJ2-1, with 9 bases that match TRBD2. The germline V gene has CDR1 SGHTA and CDR2 FQGNSA. The ends lost 5 bases at V and 10 bases at J; junction bases unmatched: 12. This CDR3 contains 15 residues. The CDR3 reads CASSPDPGLAREQFF. CDR3 nucleotide sequence: TGTGCCAGCAGCCCAGATCCGGGACTAGCTAGGGAGCAGTTCTTC.

This clone was counted a few times. The chain joins TRBV5-1 to TRBJ2-7, with 8 nucleotides matching TRBD2. The CDR3 covers 14 residues. V shed 3 bases, J shed 5 bases, and the junction held 7 bases outside the gene matches. Germline CDR1 SGHRS, CDR2 YFSETQ. The CDR3 protein is CASSSQAGVDEQYF. Written as DNA, the CDR3 is TGCGCCAGCAGCTCCCAAGCGGGAGTGGACGAGCAGTACTTC. Full variable domain (outside the CDR3, taken from reference TRBV5-1 and TRBJ2-7): KAGVTQTPRYLIKTRGQQVTLSCSPISGHRSVSWYQQTPGQGLQFLFEYFSETQRNKGNFPGRFSGRQFSNSRSEMNVSTLELGDSALYLCASSSQAGVDEQYFGPGTRLTVT.

The chain recombines TRBV9 with TRBJ2-7; D might be TRBD1 (6 bases). Looked up from germline, CDR1 is SGDLS and CDR2 is YYNGEE. V gave up 4 bases and J gave up 3 bases, with 14 bases separating them. The CDR3 spans 14 residues. The CDR3 spells CASSPPGQHYEQYF. CDR3 sequence (DNA): TGTGCCAGCAGCCCTCCGGGACAACACTACGAGCAGTACTTC.

A few counts support this clone. CDR3 loop: CASSQDPAGSSSYEQYV. The CDR3 nucleotides are TGCGCCAGCAGCCAAGATCCCGCGGGGAGCAGCTCCTACGAGCAGTACGTC. The chain combines TRBV4-1 with TRBJ2-7; a possible D gene is TRBD2 (6 bases). Germline V CDR1 and CDR2: MGHRA, YSYEKL. Trimming cost V 0 bases and J 0 bases, with 15 bases left between them. CDR3 length: 17 amino acids.

The V call is TRBV4-1, the J call TRBJ1-4, with a possible D match to TRBD1 (6 bases). The V gene's germline CDR1 is MGHRA and CDR2 YSYEKL. The CDR3 length is 15 residues. V gave up 2 bases and J gave up 4 bases, with 11 bases separating them. The CDR3 here is CASSQFSRGNEKLFF. The CDR3 DNA reads as TGCGCCAGCAGCCAATTCAGCAGGGGTAATGAAAAACTGTTTTTT.

The chain carries TRBV19 and TRBJ1-2; perhaps TRBD1 as D (5 bases). The CDR3 is 15 residues long. Trimming left V 1 base short and J 4 bases short, with 13 bases between. In germline, CDR1 is LNHDA, CDR2 SQIVND (reference sequence). CDR3 sequence (DNA): TGTGCCAGTAGTATAGGTGGAGGGGCCCTCTATGGCTACACCTTC. Protein product: CASSIGGGALYGYTF.

This clone showed up just once. The chain carries TRBV27 and TRBJ2-7; tentative D call: TRBD1 (7 bases). Germline values: CDR1 MNHEY, CDR2 SMNVEV (reference sequence). The CDR3 loop spans 16 amino acids. Trimming stripped 0 bases from V and 3 bases from J, with 15 bases between. CDR3 bases: TGTGCCAGCAGTTTATCTTCAGGGGGGACCTTCTACGAGCAGTACTTC. Amino acids: CASSLSSGGTFYEQYF.

A word on this clone: At one end the junction does not follow the germline gene, possibly because of a read error. The V call is TRBV4-1, the J call TRBJ1-5; TRBD1 agrees at 9 bases. There are 16 residues in the CDR3. Germline loops: CDR1 MGHRA, CDR2 YSYEKL. The CDR3 DNA follows: TGCGCCAGCAGCCAAGATCGGGGACAGGGCCATCAGCCCCAGAATTTT. Its translation is CASSQDRGQGHQPQNF.

The rearrangement links TRBV6-5 to TRBJ2-1; possible D gene TRBD2, 5 bases. CDR1 and CDR2 (germline): MNHEY, SVGAGI. V was cut by 5 bases and J by 8 bases, with 10 bases left in between. This CDR3 comprises 12 residues. In DNA, the CDR3 is TGTGCCAGCAGTCCGGAGGCCCATGAGCAGTTCTTC. Protein: CASSPEAHEQFF.

J is TRBJ2-7 and V is TRBV7-2; weak D call: TRBD1 (7 bases). Trimming took off 2 bases at V and 6 bases at J, with 11 bases between the two ends. Germline lookup yields CDR1 SGHTA and CDR2 FQGNSA. This CDR3 region has 13 residues. CDR3 loop: CASSLRQGGEQYV. As DNA, the CDR3 is TGTGCCAGCAGCTTACGGCAGGGGGGCGAGCAGTACGTC.

The V gene is TRBV9, the J gene TRBJ2-5; 9 bases fit TRBD1. This CDR3 is built from 14 residues. Germline values: CDR1 SGDLS, CDR2 YYNGEE. V lost 3 bases to trimming and J lost 9 bases; unmatched junction nucleotides: 9. The CDR3: CASSGIGQGRAQYF. Here the CDR3 DNA reads TGTGCCAGCAGCGGAATAGGACAGGGGAGGGCCCAGTACTTC.

This chain connects TRBV2 to TRBJ2-3; 14 bases agree with TRBD2. Trimming cost V 7 bases and J 4 bases; bases outside gene matches: 4. Per the germline V gene, CDR1 is SNHLY and CDR2 is FYNNEI. The CDR3 totals 15 residues. This CDR3 is CASTETSGRADTQYF. DNA of the CDR3: TGTGCCAGCACTGAGACTAGCGGGAGGGCAGATACGCAGTATTTT. The full variable domain, in which reference TRBV2 and TRBJ2-3 provide the parts outside the CDR3, is EPEVTQTPSHQVTQMGQEVILRCVPISNHLYFYWYRQILGQKVEFLVSFYNNEISEKSEIFDDQFSVERPDGSNFTLKIRSTKLEDSAMYFCASTETSGRADTQYFGPGTRLTVL.

The chain links TRBV7-9 to TRBJ2-7; 7 bases are shared with TRBD2. This CDR3 contains 15 residues. Trimming removed 2 bases from V and 2 bases from J; junction bases left unmatched: 6. Germline V gives CDR1 SEHNR, CDR2 FQNEAQ (reference sequence). The CDR3 protein is CASSLLGEGPYEQYF. The CDR3 region has the DNA TGTGCCAGCAGCTTACTTGGGGAGGGCCCCTACGAGCAGTACTTC.

The V and J genes are TRBV28 and TRBJ2-7; weak D call: TRBD1 (6 bases). Germline values: CDR1 MDHEN, CDR2 SYDVKM. Trimming removed 4 bases at V and 5 bases at J, with 15 bases between. CDR3 length: 14 residues. The CDR3 protein is CASSSRDTADEQYF. The CDR3 nucleotides read TGTGCCAGCAGTTCAAGGGACACCGCTGACGAGCAGTACTTC.